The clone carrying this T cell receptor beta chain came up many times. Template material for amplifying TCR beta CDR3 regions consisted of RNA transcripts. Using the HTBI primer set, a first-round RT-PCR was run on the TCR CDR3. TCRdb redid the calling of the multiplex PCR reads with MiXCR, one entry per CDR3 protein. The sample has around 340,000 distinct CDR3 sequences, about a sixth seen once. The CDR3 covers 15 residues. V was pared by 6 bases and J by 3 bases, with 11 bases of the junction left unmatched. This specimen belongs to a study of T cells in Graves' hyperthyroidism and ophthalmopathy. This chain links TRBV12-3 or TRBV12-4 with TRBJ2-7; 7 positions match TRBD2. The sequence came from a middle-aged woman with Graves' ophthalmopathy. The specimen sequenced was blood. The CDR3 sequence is CASRKSGARFYEQYF. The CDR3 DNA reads TGTGCCAGCAGGAAGAGCGGGGCACGATTCTACGAGCAGTACTTC.